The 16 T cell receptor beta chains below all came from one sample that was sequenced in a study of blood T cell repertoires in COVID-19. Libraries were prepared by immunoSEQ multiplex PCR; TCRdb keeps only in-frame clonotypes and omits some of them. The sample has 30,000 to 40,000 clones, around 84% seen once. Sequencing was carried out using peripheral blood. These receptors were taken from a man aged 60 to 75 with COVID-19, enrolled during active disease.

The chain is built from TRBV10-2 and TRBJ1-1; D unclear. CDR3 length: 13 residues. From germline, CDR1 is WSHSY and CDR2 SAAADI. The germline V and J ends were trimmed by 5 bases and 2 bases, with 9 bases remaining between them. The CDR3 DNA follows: TGCGCCAGCAGTCTGGGCCGAAACACTGAAGCTTTCTTT. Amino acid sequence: CASSLGRNTEAFF.

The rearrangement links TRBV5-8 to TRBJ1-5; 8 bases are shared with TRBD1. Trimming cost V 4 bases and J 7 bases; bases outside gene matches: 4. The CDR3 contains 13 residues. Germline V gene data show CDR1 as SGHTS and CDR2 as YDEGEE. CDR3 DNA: TGTGCCAGCAGCCTGGACAGGGCCCAGCCCCAGCATTTT. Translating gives CASSLDRAQPQHF.

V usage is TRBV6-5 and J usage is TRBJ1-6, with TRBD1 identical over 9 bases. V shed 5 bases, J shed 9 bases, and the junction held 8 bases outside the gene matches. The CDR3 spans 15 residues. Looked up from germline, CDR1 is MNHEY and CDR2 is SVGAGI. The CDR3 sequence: CASSQGQGRSSPLHF. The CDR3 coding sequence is TGTGCCAGCAGTCAGGGACAGGGTCGAAGTTCACCCCTCCACTTT.

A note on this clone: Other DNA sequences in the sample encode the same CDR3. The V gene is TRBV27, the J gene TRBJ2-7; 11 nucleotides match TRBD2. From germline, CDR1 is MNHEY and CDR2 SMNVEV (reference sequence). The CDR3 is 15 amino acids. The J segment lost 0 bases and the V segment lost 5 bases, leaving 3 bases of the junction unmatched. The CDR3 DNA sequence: TGTGCCAGCAGTCCCGGGACTAGCGGCTCCTACGAGCAGTACTTC. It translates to CASSPGTSGSYEQYF.

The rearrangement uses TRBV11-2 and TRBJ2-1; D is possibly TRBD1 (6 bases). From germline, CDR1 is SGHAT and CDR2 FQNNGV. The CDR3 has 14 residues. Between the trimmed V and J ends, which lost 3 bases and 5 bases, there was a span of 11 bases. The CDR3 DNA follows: TGTGCCAGCAGCTTTGGGGGCAGAAACAATGAGCAGTTCTTC. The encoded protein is CASSFGGRNNEQFF.

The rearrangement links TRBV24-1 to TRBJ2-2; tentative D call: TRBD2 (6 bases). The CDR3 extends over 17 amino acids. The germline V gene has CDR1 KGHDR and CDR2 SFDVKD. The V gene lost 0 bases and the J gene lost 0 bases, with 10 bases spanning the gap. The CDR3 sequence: CATSDLARGANTGELFF. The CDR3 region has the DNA TGTGCCACCAGTGATTTGGCTCGCGGGGCGAACACCGGGGAGCTGTTTTTT.

The CDR3 spells CASSATNFEQYF. As DNA, the CDR3 is TGTGCCAGCAGCGCCACGAACTTCGAGCAGTACTTC. The J gene is TRBJ2-7, the V gene TRBV13; D uncertain. With 5 bases removed from V and 6 bases from J, the gap between germline ends came to 11 bases. Germline V CDR1 and CDR2: PRHDT, FYEKMQ (reference sequence). The CDR3 spans 12 residues.

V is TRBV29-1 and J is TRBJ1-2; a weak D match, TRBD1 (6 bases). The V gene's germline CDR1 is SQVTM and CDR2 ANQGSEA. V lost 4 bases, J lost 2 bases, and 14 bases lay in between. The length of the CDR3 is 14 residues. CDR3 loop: CSVVGTQGNYGYTF. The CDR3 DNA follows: TGCAGCGTTGTAGGTACCCAGGGGAACTATGGCTACACCTTC.

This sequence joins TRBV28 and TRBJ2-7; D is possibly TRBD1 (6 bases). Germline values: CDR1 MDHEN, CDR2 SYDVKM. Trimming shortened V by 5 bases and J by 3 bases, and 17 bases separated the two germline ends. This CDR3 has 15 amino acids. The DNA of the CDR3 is TGTGCCAGCAGTCCCCAGGGACACCGAGACTACGAGCAGTACTTC. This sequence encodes CASSPQGHRDYEQYF.

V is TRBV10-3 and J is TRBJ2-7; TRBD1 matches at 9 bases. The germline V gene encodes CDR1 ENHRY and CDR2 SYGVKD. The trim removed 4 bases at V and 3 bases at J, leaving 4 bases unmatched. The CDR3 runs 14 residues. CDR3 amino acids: CAISAGTGNYEQYF. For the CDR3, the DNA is TGTGCCATCAGTGCCGGGACAGGGAACTACGAGCAGTACTTC.

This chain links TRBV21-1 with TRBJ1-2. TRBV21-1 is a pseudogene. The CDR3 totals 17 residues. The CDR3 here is CASSKKVGRGRRYGYTF. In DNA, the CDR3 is TGTGCCAGCAGCAAAAAGGTGGGGCGGGGTCGGCGGTATGGCTACACCTTC.

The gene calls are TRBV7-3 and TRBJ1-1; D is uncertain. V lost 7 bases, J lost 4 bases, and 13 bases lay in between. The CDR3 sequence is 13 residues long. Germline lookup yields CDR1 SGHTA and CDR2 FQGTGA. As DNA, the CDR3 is TGTGCCAGCATCTACCGGGGTGGCACTGAAGCTTTCTTT. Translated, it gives CASIYRGGTEAFF.

The CDR3 coding sequence is TGTGCCAGCAACCTCGGGACAGGGGGCAGTGGCGAGCAGTACTTC. Translation gives CASNLGTGGSGEQYF. This chain uses TRBV9 with TRBJ2-7, with 12 bases lining up with TRBD1. The CDR3 is 15 residues long. Trimming took 6 bases from V and 6 from J; bases not matched to a gene: 10. The germline V gene has CDR1 SGDLS and CDR2 YYNGEE.

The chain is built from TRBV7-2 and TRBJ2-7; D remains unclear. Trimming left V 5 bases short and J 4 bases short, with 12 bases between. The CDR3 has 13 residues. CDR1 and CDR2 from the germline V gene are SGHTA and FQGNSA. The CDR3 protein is CASSPRAVYEQYF. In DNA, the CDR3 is TGTGCCAGCAGCCCAAGAGCCGTGTACGAGCAGTACTTC.

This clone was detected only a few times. The CDR3 protein is CASSIVGQGNYGYTF. Written as DNA, the CDR3 is TGTGCCAGTAGTATAGTAGGACAGGGCAACTATGGCTACACCTTC. The rearrangement joins TRBV19 to TRBJ1-2; 8 bases agree with TRBD1. The V and J ends lost 1 base and 2 bases, in that order; junction bases with no gene match: 3. Germline values: CDR1 LNHDA, CDR2 SQIVND (reference sequence). The CDR3 has 15 amino acids.

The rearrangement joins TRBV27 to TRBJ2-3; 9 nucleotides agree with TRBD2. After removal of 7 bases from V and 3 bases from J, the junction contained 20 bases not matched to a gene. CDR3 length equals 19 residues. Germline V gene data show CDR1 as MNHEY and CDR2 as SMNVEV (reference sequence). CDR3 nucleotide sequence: TGTGCCAGCAATTCTCCAGTAGCGGGAGTGTTGTATGAGACAGATACGCAGTATTTT. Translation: CASNSPVAGVLYETDTQYF.